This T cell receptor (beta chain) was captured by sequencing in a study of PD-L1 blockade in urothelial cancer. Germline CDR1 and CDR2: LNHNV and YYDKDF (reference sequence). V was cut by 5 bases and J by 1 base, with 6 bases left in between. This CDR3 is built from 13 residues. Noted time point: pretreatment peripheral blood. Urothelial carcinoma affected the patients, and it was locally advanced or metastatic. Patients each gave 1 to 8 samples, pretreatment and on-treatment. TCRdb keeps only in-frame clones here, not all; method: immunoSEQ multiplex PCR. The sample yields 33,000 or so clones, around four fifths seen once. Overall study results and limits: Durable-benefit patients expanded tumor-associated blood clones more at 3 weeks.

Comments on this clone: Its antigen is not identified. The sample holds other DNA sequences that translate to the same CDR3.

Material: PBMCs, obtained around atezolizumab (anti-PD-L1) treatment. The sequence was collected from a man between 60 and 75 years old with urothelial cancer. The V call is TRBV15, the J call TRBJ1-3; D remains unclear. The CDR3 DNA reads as TGTGCCACCAGCCTTAGTTCTGGAAACACCATATATTTT. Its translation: CATSLSSGNTIYF.